A single sample gave rise to the 5 T cell receptor beta chains below, sequenced in a study of T cell clusters in autoimmune cytopenias. One tube held mixed TRB-A and TRB-B primer pools for touch-down PCR. Using the multiplex PCR reads, TCRdb records one entry per CDR3 protein without DNA. In total, the table holds approximately 3,100 distinct CDR3 sequences. TRB amplification used 250 ng of peripheral blood genomic DNA. What was sequenced was peripheral blood. Receptors originate from a human donor with an autoimmune cytopenia or autoimmune hepatitis (not recorded which).

The genes are TRBV4-2 and TRBJ1-4; TCRdb lists TRBD1, though no DNA is available to test this call. This CDR3 has 15 amino acids. The germline gives CDR1 LGHNA, CDR2 YNFKEQ. This CDR3 reads CASSQGAGGGEKLFF.

This clonotype registers medium-sized (0.01 to 0.1%) by frequency. The chain carries TRBV5-5 and TRBJ2-5; TCRdb's assignment of TRBD1 cannot be checked, as there is no DNA. CDR1 SGHKS and CDR2 YYEKEE come from the germline V gene (reference sequence). This CDR3 region has 14 residues. CDR3 sequence reads: CASSPGTGGETQYF.

This clonotype is called medium-sized based on its frequency. The gene calls are TRBV6-5 and TRBJ2-3; TCRdb outputs TRBD2, but without DNA this stays unchecked. CDR1 is MNHEY and CDR2 is SVGAGI in the germline V gene. This CDR3 comprises 19 residues. The CDR3 here is CASSQTRVLAGRSTDTQYF.

This clonotype is called medium-sized based on its frequency. V is TRBV12-3 or TRBV12-4 and J is TRBJ1-1; TCRdb lists TRBD1, though no DNA is available to test this call. CDR3 length: 16 residues. The CDR3 here is CASRRPMDRLNTEAFF.

The chain carries TRBV30 and TRBJ1-1. Germline V CDR1 and CDR2: GTSNPN, SVGIG (reference sequence). This CDR3 spans 18 amino acids. Here the CDR3 reads CAWSRSIPGLLMNTEAFF.